The T cell receptor (beta chain) under discussion was sequenced for a study of T-cell memory formation after mild COVID-19. CDR1 and CDR2 (germline): DFQATT, SNEGSKA (reference sequence). There are 14 residues in the CDR3. Trimming removed 3 bases at V and 1 base at J, with 11 bases between. This clonotype was picked up a small number of times. The antigen is undetermined. General study findings and limits: Contracting CD4+ clones sat mainly in CM and EM; CD8+ in EMRA.

A 5'RACE reaction primed in the constant segment made cDNA libraries of TCR alpha and TCR beta, and these carried sample barcodes and UMIs. TCRdb recomputed calls from the 5' RACE reads with MiXCR, one row per CDR3 protein. The table records about 270,000 distinct CDR3 sequences, around 15% of them present only once. The sequence was obtained from a man younger than 35 who had mild COVID-19 (a few samples of this study predate the infection). Cell type and time point are not known. Sequenced material: PBMCs or a T cell subset sorted from them (not recorded which). This chain connects TRBV20-1 to TRBJ2-3; either TRBD1 or TRBD2 may fit D (5 bases each). The CDR3 nucleotides read TGCAGTGCTAGTTCGGGACCACGCACAGATACGCAGTATTTT. The encoded protein is CSASSGPRTDTQYF.